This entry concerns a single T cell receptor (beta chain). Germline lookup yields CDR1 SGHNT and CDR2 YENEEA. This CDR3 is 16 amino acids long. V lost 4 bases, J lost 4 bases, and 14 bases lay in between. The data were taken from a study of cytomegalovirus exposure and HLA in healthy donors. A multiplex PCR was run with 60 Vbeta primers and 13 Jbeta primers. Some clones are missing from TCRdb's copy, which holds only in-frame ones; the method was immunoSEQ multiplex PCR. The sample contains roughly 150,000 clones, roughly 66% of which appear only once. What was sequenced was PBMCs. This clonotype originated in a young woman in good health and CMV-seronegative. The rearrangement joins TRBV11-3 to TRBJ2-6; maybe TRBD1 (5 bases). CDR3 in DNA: TGTGCCAGCAGCTCCAGGACAATCTGGGGGGCCAACGTCCTGACTTTC. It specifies CASSSRTIWGANVLTF. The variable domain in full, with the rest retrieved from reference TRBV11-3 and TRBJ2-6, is EAGVVQSPRYKIIEKKQPVAFWCNPISGHNTLYWYLQNLGQGPELLIRYENEEAVDDSQLPKDRFSAERLKGVDSTLKIQPAELGDSAVYLCASSSRTIWGANVLTFGAGSRLTVL.